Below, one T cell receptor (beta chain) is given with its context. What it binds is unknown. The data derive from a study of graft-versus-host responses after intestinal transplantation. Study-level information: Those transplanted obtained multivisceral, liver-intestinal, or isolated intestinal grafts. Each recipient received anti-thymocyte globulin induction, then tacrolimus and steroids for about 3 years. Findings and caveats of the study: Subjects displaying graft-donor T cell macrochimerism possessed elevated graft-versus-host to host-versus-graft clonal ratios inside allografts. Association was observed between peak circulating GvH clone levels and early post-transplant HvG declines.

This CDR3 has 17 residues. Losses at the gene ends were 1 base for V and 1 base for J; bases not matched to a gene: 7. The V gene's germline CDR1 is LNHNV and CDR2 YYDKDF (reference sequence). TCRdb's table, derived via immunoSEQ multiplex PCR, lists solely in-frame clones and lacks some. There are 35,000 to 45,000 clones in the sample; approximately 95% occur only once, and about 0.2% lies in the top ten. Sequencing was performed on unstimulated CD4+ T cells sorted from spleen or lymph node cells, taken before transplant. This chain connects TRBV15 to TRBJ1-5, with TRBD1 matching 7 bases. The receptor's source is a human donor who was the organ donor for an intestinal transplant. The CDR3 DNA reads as TGTGCCACCAGCAGAGTGTGGGCAGGGGGAAGCAATCAGCCCCAGCATTTT. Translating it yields CATSRVWAGGSNQPQHF. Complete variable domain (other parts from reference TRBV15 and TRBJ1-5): DAMVIQNPRYQVTQFGKPVTLSCSQTLNHNVMYWYQQKSSQAPKLLFHYYDKDFNNEADTPDNFQSRRPNTSFCFLDIRSPGLGDTAMYLCATSRVWAGGSNQPQHFGDGTRLSIL.